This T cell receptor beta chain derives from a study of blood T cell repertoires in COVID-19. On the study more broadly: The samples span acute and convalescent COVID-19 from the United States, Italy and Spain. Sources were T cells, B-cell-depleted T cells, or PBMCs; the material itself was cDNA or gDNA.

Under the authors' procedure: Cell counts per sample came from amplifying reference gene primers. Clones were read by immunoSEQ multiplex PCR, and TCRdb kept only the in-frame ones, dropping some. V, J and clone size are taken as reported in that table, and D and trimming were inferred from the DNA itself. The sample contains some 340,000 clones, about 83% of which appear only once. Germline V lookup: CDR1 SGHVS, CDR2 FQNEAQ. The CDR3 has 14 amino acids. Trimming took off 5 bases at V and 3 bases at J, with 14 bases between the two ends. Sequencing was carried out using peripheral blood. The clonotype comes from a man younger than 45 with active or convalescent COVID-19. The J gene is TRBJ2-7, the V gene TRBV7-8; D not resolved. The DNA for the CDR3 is TGTGCCAGCAGCCGCGGAGCCCAACTCTACGAGCAGTACTTC. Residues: CASSRGAQLYEQYF. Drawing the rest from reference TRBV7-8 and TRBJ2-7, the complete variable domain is GAGVSQSPRYKVAKRGQDVALRCDPISGHVSLFWYQQALGQGPEFLTYFQNEAQLDKSGLPSDRFFAERPEGSVSTLKIQRTQQEDSAVYLCASSRGAQLYEQYFGPGTRLTVT.